One and the same sample provided the 29 T cell receptor beta chains below, sequenced in a study of shared T cell receptors in the human thymus. Profiling relied on immunoSEQ multiplex PCR, and the TCRdb table lists in-frame clones only, not all of them. The sample gives fewer than 700,000 clones, approximately 88% of which show up once; 0.01% is in the top ten. The data were also submitted as part of a second study, on human thymus T cells.

The source material was thymocytes. Source of these receptors: a boy under three years old with a congenital heart defect.

The rearrangement links TRBV4-1 to TRBJ2-7, with TRBD1 identical over 7 bases. The V and J ends lost 2 bases and 3 bases, in that order; junction bases with no gene match: 13. Germline V gene lookup returns CDR1 MGHRA and CDR2 YSYEKL. CDR3 length: 17 amino acids. CDR3 region: CASSQINFPGQNYEQYF. Here the CDR3 DNA reads TGCGCCAGCAGCCAAATAAATTTCCCGGGACAGAACTACGAGCAGTACTTC.

The J gene is TRBJ2-5, the V gene TRBV5-1, with TRBD2 identical over 8 bases. CDR1 is SGHRS, CDR2 YFSETQ, per germline. Unmatched junction bases numbered 4, after V lost 1 base and J lost 5 bases. The CDR3 length is 14 residues. The CDR3 here is CASSLREGDETQYF. Written as DNA, the CDR3 is TGCGCCAGCAGCTTGCGGGAGGGGGACGAGACCCAGTACTTC. The whole variable domain, remainder taken from reference TRBV5-1 and TRBJ2-5, is KAGVTQTPRYLIKTRGQQVTLSCSPISGHRSVSWYQQTPGQGLQFLFEYFSETQRNKGNFPGRFSGRQFSNSRSEMNVSTLELGDSALYLCASSLREGDETQYFGPGTRLLVL.

The chain links TRBV7-9 to TRBJ1-1; 8 bases line up with TRBD1. Per germline, CDR1 SEHNR and CDR2 FQNEAQ (reference sequence). CDR3 length equals 15 residues. V was clipped by 2 bases and J by 6 bases; unmatched bases: 8. DNA for the CDR3: TGTGCCAGCAGCTTAAGCGGACAGGGTGGGGCTGAAGCTTTCTTT. Translation: CASSLSGQGGAEAFF.

This chain uses TRBV6-1 with TRBJ2-3; the match to TRBD1 covers 12 bases. This CDR3 has 15 amino acids. Germline trimming cut 7 bases from V and 5 bases from J; bases unmatched to any gene: 7. From germline, CDR1 is MNHNS and CDR2 SASEGT. The CDR3 reads CASNAGTGGKDTQYF. The CDR3 DNA follows: TGTGCCAGCAACGCCGGGACAGGGGGCAAAGATACGCAGTATTTT.

This clone was detected only once. A read error may produce the germline difference seen at one junction end. The chain joins TRBV14 to TRBJ2-7; weak D call: TRBD2 (5 bases). The CDR3 consists of 12 residues. CDR1 and CDR2 from the germline V gene are SGHDN and FVKESK. CDR3 residues: CASSQKGGLAHF. CDR3 nucleotides: TGTGCCAGCAGCCAAAAAGGCGGACTCGCCCACTTC.

The chain uses TRBV27 and TRBJ2-4, with D tentatively TRBD1 (6 bases). Germline V CDR1 and CDR2: MNHEY, SMNVEV (reference sequence). The germline V and J ends were trimmed by 9 bases and 9 bases, with 21 bases remaining between them. There are 14 residues in the CDR3. In DNA, the CDR3 is TGTGCCAGTGGGGGCGGTGGTTCTGGGGTCATTCAGTACTTC. This gives the protein CASGGGGSGVIQYF.

The V call is TRBV2, the J call TRBJ2-5; 9 positions match TRBD1. This CDR3 comprises 15 residues. V lost 4 bases to trimming and J lost 5 bases; unmatched junction nucleotides: 8. Looked up from germline, CDR1 is SNHLY and CDR2 is FYNNEI. In nucleotides, the CDR3 is TGTGCCAGCAGTGCTCCGGGGACAGGGAGGGAGACCCAGTACTTC. Translation: CASSAPGTGRETQYF.

This clone was detected a few times. The V and J genes are TRBV27 and TRBJ2-3, with TRBD2 matching over 7 bases. CDR1 and CDR2 (germline): MNHEY, SMNVEV (reference sequence). CDR3 length: 16 amino acids. With 2 bases clipped from V and 0 bases from J, the junction kept 5 bases outside the gene matches. The CDR3 coding sequence is TGTGCCAGCAGTTTACGGGGAGGGGTTAGCACAGATACGCAGTATTTT. Translation: CASSLRGGVSTDTQYF.

The V gene is TRBV27, the J gene TRBJ2-7; the match to TRBD2 covers 7 bases. Germline CDR1 and CDR2: MNHEY and SMNVEV (reference sequence). The V and J ends lost 4 bases and 5 bases, in that order; junction bases with no gene match: 5. The length of the CDR3 is 13 residues. The CDR3 nucleotides read TGTGCCAGCAGTTACCAGGGAGGGCACGAGCAGTACTTC. Protein sequence: CASSYQGGHEQYF.

This sequence joins TRBV6-4 and TRBJ2-1, with a possible D match to TRBD2 (5 bases). Trimming left V 5 bases short and J 7 bases short, with 21 bases between. Germline values: CDR1 MRHNA, CDR2 SNTAGT. The CDR3 contains 16 residues. The CDR3 DNA follows: TGTGCCAGCAGTTCCGAGACGGGGTCCCTTCCGAATGAGCAGTTCTTC. It yields the protein CASSSETGSLPNEQFF.

This chain links TRBV19 with TRBJ1-5; 8 bases are shared with TRBD1. J gave up 6 bases and V 1 base, and 17 bases lay outside the gene matches. The V gene's germline CDR1 is LNHDA and CDR2 SQIVND (reference sequence). The length of the CDR3 is 19 residues. The CDR3: CASSIVLRTGPDLGQPQHF. For the CDR3, the DNA is TGTGCCAGTAGTATAGTGTTACGGACAGGGCCGGATTTAGGTCAGCCCCAGCATTTT.

V gene TRBV15 combines with J gene TRBJ2-2; TRBD1 is a possible D gene (6 bases). Germline CDR1 is LNHNV and CDR2 is YYDKDF (reference sequence). The CDR3 loop spans 14 amino acids. V lost 8 bases and J lost 1, with 11 bases in between. CDR3 coding DNA: TGTGCCACCGGGGGCAGGTTGAACACCGGGGAGCTGTTTTTT. Amino acids: CATGGRLNTGELFF.

This chain links TRBV6-1 with TRBJ2-1, with TRBD2 identical over 12 bases. The J segment lost 2 bases and the V segment lost 4 bases, leaving 6 bases of the junction unmatched. The CDR3 runs 17 residues. Germline V CDR1 and CDR2: MNHNS, SASEGT. The CDR3 reads CASSALRTSGTYNEQFF. The DNA of the CDR3 is TGTGCCAGCAGTGCCCTCAGGACTAGCGGGACCTACAATGAGCAGTTCTTC.

The chain combines TRBV28 with TRBJ2-7; 9 nucleotides align to TRBD2. Germline V gene lookup returns CDR1 MDHEN and CDR2 SYDVKM. The CDR3 covers 16 residues. V trimming: 2 bases; J trimming: 4 bases; junction bases outside the gene matches: 9. CDR3 nucleotides: TGTGCCAGCAGTTTAGCGAAAGCGGGAGGCCCGTACGAGCAGTACTTC. It codes for CASSLAKAGGPYEQYF.

The V gene is TRBV5-4, the J gene TRBJ2-2; TRBD2 is a possible D gene (6 bases). Trimming shortened V by 2 bases and J by 4 bases, and 6 bases separated the two germline ends. The CDR3 is 13 residues long. Germline V gene lookup returns CDR1 SGHNT and CDR2 YYREEE (reference sequence). The CDR3 region is CASSFGSTGELFF. The CDR3 DNA is TGTGCCAGCAGCTTCGGGAGCACCGGGGAGCTGTTTTTT.

The rearrangement links TRBV6-5 to TRBJ2-3, with 7 bases that match TRBD1. Germline CDR1 MNHEY, CDR2 SVGAGI. The CDR3 loop spans 15 amino acids. The junction had 10 bases not matched to a gene; V was cut back by 8 bases and J by 2 bases. In DNA, the CDR3 is TGTGCCAGCCTCGACAGGGATAATAACACAGATACGCAGTATTTT. It is translated as CASLDRDNNTDTQYF.

CDR3 amino acids: CASSLLAVPSYEQYF. The CDR3 bases are TGTGCCAGCAGCTTATTAGCGGTGCCCTCCTACGAGCAGTACTTC. This chain joins TRBV5-7 and TRBJ2-7; maybe TRBD2 (6 bases). TRBV5-7 is identified as an open reading frame with a role that is uncertain. There are 15 residues in the CDR3. The V and J ends lost 2 bases and 0 bases respectively, with 12 bases between them.

CDR3 amino acids: CASSLPRTSAAYEQYF. CDR3 sequence (DNA): TGTGCCAGCAGCTTACCCCGGACTAGCGCGGCCTACGAGCAGTACTTC. This sequence joins TRBV7-8 and TRBJ2-7; 9 positions agree with TRBD2. Per germline, CDR1 SGHVS and CDR2 FQNEAQ. The CDR3 covers 16 residues. V shed 2 bases and J 2 bases; nucleotides not matched to a gene: 7.

The V call is TRBV6-5, the J call TRBJ2-1; D is possibly TRBD2 (5 bases). Germline V gene sequence: CDR1 MNHEY, CDR2 SVGAGI. V was clipped by 2 bases and J by 3 bases, with 14 bases between them. The CDR3 sequence is 16 residues long. The CDR3: CASSYDGNLFYNEQFF. CDR3 in DNA: TGTGCCAGCAGTTACGACGGGAACCTCTTCTACAATGAGCAGTTCTTC.

This chain uses TRBV19 with TRBJ2-7; maybe TRBD2 (7 bases). This CDR3 is 15 amino acids long. The V gene lost 5 bases and the J gene lost 2 bases, with 16 bases spanning the gap. The germline gives CDR1 LNHDA, CDR2 SQIVND (reference sequence). CDR3 in amino acids: CASSPVGAGAYEQYF. Here the CDR3 DNA reads TGTGCCAGTAGTCCCGTGGGGGCGGGAGCCTACGAGCAGTACTTC.

Only a few counts were recorded for this clone. J is TRBJ1-2 and V is TRBV29-1; TRBD1 matches at 9 bases. V was pared by 2 bases and J by 8 bases, with 12 bases of the junction left unmatched. This CDR3 contains 15 residues. Per germline, CDR1 SQVTM and CDR2 ANQGSEA. The CDR3 loop is CSVEKMGQGGEGYTF. The CDR3 nucleotides are TGCAGCGTTGAAAAAATGGGACAGGGAGGGGAGGGCTACACCTTC.

To note about this clone: Other DNA sequences in this specimen translate into the identical CDR3. The chain couples TRBV19 to TRBJ1-1; D call uncertain. The CDR3 covers 13 residues. Deletions cut 2 bases from V and 1 base from J, with 5 bases between. Germline V gene data show CDR1 as LNHDA and CDR2 as SQIVND (reference sequence). The CDR3 sequence is CASSIPGNTEAFF. The CDR3 coding sequence is TGTGCCAGTAGTATACCGGGGAACACTGAAGCTTTCTTT.

The V call is TRBV5-1, the J call TRBJ2-6, with 9 positions matching TRBD2. Germline CDR1 and CDR2: SGHRS and YFSETQ. The ends lost 0 bases at V and 2 bases at J; junction bases unmatched: 6. There are 18 residues in the CDR3. The CDR3 here is CASSLALREGPGANVLTF. The CDR3 nucleotides read TGCGCCAGCAGCTTGGCCTTGCGGGAGGGTCCTGGGGCCAACGTCCTGACTTTC.

The chain is built from TRBV27 and TRBJ2-3, with 7 bases lining up with TRBD2. The CDR3 is made up of 15 amino acids. Germline trimming cut 6 bases from V and 3 bases from J; bases unmatched to any gene: 9. CDR1 is MNHEY, CDR2 SMNVEV, per germline (reference sequence). This CDR3 is CASRETGGGTDTQYF. The CDR3 bases are TGTGCCAGCAGGGAGACGGGAGGAGGAACAGATACGCAGTATTTT.

V usage is TRBV19 and J usage is TRBJ1-1; TRBD1 matches at 9 bases. Germline V gene sequence: CDR1 LNHDA, CDR2 SQIVND (reference sequence). The length of the CDR3 is 16 residues. V lost 9 bases, J lost 1 base, and 12 bases stayed unmatched. The CDR3 protein is CASTRTGARQNTEAFF. CDR3 bases: TGTGCCAGCACCCGGACAGGGGCTAGACAGAACACTGAAGCTTTCTTT.

V is TRBV11-3 and J is TRBJ2-1, with D perhaps matching TRBD2 (6 bases). Germline-derived CDR1 and CDR2 are SGHNT and YENEEA. There are 15 residues in the CDR3. The ends were cut back, 8 bases at V and 4 bases at J, with 18 bases in the middle. The DNA for the CDR3 is TGTGCCAGCTCCATAAGGCTAGCGCCTTACAATGAGCAGTTCTTC. This encodes CASSIRLAPYNEQFF.

The V and J genes are TRBV30 and TRBJ2-3; D unresolved. This CDR3 has 13 amino acids. V lost 3 bases and J 2 bases, leaving 9 bases between the germline ends. Looked up from germline, CDR1 is GTSNPN and CDR2 is SVGIG (reference sequence). The CDR3 sequence: CAWRLTFTDTQYF. In nucleotides, the CDR3 is TGTGCCTGGAGACTTACCTTCACAGATACGCAGTATTTT.

The V gene is TRBV27, the J gene TRBJ1-2; 8 nucleotides align to TRBD1. The CDR3 loop spans 15 amino acids. Unmatched junction bases numbered 12, after V lost 5 bases and J lost 7 bases. From germline, CDR1 is MNHEY and CDR2 SMNVEV (reference sequence). The CDR3 loop is CASSPETGDLGGYTF. The CDR3, as DNA: TGTGCCAGCAGTCCCGAGACAGGGGATTTGGGTGGCTACACCTTC.

The chain is built from TRBV30 and TRBJ2-3, with TRBD2 identical over 10 bases. J was trimmed by 0 bases and V by 3 bases; bases with no gene match: 12. The CDR3 is 18 residues long. Per the germline V gene, CDR1 is GTSNPN and CDR2 is SVGIG (reference sequence). Written as DNA, the CDR3 is TGTGCCTGGAGCGGCCCTAGCGGGAGACCCTCTAGCACAGATACGCAGTATTTT. Translated, it gives CAWSGPSGRPSSTDTQYF.